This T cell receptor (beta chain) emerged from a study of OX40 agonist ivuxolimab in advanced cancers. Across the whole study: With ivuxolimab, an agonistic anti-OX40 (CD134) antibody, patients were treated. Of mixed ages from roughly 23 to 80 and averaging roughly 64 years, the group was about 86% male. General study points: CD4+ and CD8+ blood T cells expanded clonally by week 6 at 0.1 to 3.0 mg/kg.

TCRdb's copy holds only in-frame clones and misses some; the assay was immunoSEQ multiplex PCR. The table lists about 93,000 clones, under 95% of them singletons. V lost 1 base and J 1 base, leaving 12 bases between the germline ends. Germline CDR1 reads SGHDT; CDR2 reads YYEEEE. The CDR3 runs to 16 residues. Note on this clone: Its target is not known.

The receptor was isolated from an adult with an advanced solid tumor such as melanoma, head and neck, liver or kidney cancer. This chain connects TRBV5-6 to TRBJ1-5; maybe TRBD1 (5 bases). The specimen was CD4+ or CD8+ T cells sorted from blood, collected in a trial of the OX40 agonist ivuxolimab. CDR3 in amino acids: CASSLTGRGSNQPQHF. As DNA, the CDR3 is TGTGCCAGCAGCTTGACGGGGCGCGGGAGCAATCAGCCCCAGCATTTT.